The entry that follows covers one T cell receptor (beta chain) sequence. Its specificity is not known. The source of the sample is a study of CD8 T cells in Susac syndrome. The overall study: Active disease was present in roughly six of the sequenced Susac syndrome patients, whereas under 10 of them were in remission. Study results and caveats: The CD4+ T cell repertoires from Susac syndrome exhibited no clonal expansion.

Random hexamers primed reverse transcription of about 0.45 to 1 ug RNA. Coverage of TCR beta CDR3 amplification by immunoSEQ multiplex PCR extended to 54 Vbeta and 13 Jbeta. Each CDR3 protein gets one entry after TCRdb re-called the immunoSEQ multiplex PCR reads with MiXCR. Of approximately 180,000 distinct CDR3 sequences in the sample, roughly 94% were seen once. V lost 5 bases to trimming and J lost 7 bases, with 9 bases between them. Germline V lookup: CDR1 KGHSH, CDR2 LQKENI. The CDR3 has 13 residues. FACS was used to enrich TEMRA cells, whereas the CD8+ and CD4+ T cells were obtained by negative isolation.

The J gene is TRBJ1-6, the V gene TRBV18; no clear D. The source of this sequence is a human donor with Susac syndrome. Sequenced: CD4+ T cells from PBMCs. The CDR3 loop is CASSESFNSPLHF. The DNA for the CDR3 is TGTGCCAGCTCAGAGTCCTTCAATTCACCCCTCCACTTT.